This TCR beta chain was obtained from a study of blood T cells in healthy people across ages. Study results and caveats: Leaving the PBMCs unsorted stopped any conclusive comparison of naive versus antigen-experienced cells. There were more naive CD4+ cells and higher diversity in long-lived donors than in aged donors.

Germline-derived CDR1 and CDR2 are MDHEN and SYDVKM. J was trimmed by 9 bases and V by 6 bases; bases with no gene match: 10. The CDR3 length is 15 residues. A second roughly 7 to 12 cycle PCR used barcoded and J-beta primers. The template-switch adaptor was a 5' adaptor with 12 random nucleotides. It tagged each cDNA molecule. Any given sample supplied a minimum of 3 million CDR3-containing paired-end reads. TCRdb independently ran MiXCR on the 5' RACE reads; one entry per CDR3 protein. This table has about 1,600,000 distinct CDR3 sequences, roughly 40% appearing once. Concerning this clonotype: Antigen unknown.

This chain connects TRBV28 to TRBJ1-6; 8 bases align to TRBD1. The sample was blood. The sequence was collected from a woman aged 18-29 years in good health. CDR3 loop: CASRNGQGLTSPLHF. The CDR3, as DNA: TGTGCCAGCAGAAATGGACAGGGCTTGACTTCACCCCTCCACTTT.